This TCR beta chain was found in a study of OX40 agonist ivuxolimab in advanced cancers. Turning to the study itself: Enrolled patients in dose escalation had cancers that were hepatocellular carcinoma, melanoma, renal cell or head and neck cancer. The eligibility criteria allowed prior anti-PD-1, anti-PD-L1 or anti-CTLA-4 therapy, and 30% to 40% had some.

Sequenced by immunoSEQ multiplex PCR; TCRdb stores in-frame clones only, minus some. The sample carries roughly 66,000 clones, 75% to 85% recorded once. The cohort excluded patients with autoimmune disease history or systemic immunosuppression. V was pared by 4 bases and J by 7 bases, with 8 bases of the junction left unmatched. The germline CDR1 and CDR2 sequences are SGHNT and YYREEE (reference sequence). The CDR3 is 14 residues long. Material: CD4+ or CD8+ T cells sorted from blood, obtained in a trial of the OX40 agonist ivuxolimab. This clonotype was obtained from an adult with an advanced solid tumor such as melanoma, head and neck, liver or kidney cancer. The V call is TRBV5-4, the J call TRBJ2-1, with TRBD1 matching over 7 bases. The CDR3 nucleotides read TGTGCCAGCAGCCTCCCGACAGGGTCGAATGAGCAGTTCTTC. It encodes CASSLPTGSNEQFF. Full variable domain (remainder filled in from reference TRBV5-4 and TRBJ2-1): ETGVTQSPTHLIKTRGQQVTLRCSSQSGHNTVSWYQQALGQGPQFIFQYYREEENGRGNFPPRFSGLQFPNYSSELNVNALELDDSALYLCASSLPTGSNEQFFGPGTRLTVL.